The present entry profiles one TCR beta chain with its context. The V and J ends lost 3 bases and 5 bases respectively, with 11 bases between them. Germline assignment: CDR1 MNHNS and CDR2 SASEGT. This CDR3 is built from 14 residues. This specimen belongs to a study of blood T cell repertoires in COVID-19. Across the whole study: Sites across the United States, Italy and Spain contributed samples from acute and convalescent COVID-19. PBMCs, B-cell-depleted T cells, or T cells were the source of the cDNA or gDNA that made up the material.

In the original analysis: How many nucleated cells were present was estimated from reference gene primer amplification. Sequenced by immunoSEQ multiplex PCR; TCRdb stores in-frame clones only, minus some. Clone size and the V and J calls come from that table; the DNA yielded D and trimming. The table shows about 210,000 clones, with around 80% occurring only once. Material: peripheral blood. The sequence came from a middle-aged man who had recovered from COVID-19. The chain has TRBV6-1 and TRBJ1-3; maybe TRBD1 (6 bases). This CDR3 reads CASSDPGGRNTIYF. CDR3 DNA sequence: TGTGCCAGCAGTGATCCGGGGGGCAGAAACACCATATATTTT.